The T cell receptor beta chain described here comes from a study of T-cell memory formation after mild COVID-19. MiXCR, applied by TCRdb to the 5' RACE reads, yields one record per CDR3 protein. The sample records under 300,000 distinct CDR3 sequences, around 16% being singletons. V lost 0 bases, J lost 5 bases, and 4 bases stayed unmatched. CDR3 length: 14 residues. Germline V lookup: CDR1 SGDLS, CDR2 YYNGEE. The receptor comes from a man aged 18 to 29 who had mild COVID-19 (a few samples of this study predate the infection). Cell type and time point are not known. The chain is built from TRBV9 and TRBJ2-5, with TRBD2 matching over 7 bases. Sequencing used PBMCs or a T cell subset sorted from them (not recorded which). The DNA for the CDR3 is TGTGCCAGCAGCGTAGCGACTAGCTGGGAGACCCAGTACTTC. Protein: CASSVATSWETQYF.